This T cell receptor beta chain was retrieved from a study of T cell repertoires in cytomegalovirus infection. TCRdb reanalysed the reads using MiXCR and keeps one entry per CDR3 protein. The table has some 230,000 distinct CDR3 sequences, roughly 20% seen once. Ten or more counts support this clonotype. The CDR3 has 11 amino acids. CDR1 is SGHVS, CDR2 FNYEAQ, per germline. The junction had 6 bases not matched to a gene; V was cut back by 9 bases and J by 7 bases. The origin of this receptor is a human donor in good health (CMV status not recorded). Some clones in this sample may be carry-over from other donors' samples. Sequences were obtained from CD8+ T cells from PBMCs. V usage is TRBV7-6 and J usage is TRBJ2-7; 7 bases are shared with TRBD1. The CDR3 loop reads CASGQVSEQYF. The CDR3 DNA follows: TGTGCCAGTGGACAGGTCTCGGAGCAGTACTTC.